The 6 T cell receptor beta chains below come from one sample, sequenced in a study of CD8+CD57+ T cells in acquired aplastic anemia. Profiling that covered TCR beta VDJ and CDR3 relied on genomic DNA as its template. TCRdb passed the reads through MiXCR, listing each CDR3 protein once. In the table there are about 130,000 distinct CDR3 sequences, around two fifths of which are singletons. The specimen sequenced was sorted CD4+, CD8+, or CD8+CD57+ T cells (not recorded which) from PBMCs. The origin of the receptors is a human donor in good health, serving as a control.

J is TRBJ1-1 and V is TRBV6-1; D possibly corresponds to TRBD1 (6 bases). CDR1 and CDR2 from the germline V gene are MNHNS and SASEGT. Trimming took off 5 bases at V and 6 bases at J, with 13 bases between the two ends. The CDR3 totals 13 residues. DNA of the CDR3: TGTGCCAGCAGTCCGAAAGGGGGGTCTGAAGCTTTCTTT. This codes for CASSPKGGSEAFF.

The table lists this clonotype with a few counts. V is TRBV24-1 and J is TRBJ2-3; a possible D gene is TRBD2 (5 bases). CDR3 length: 17 amino acids. The V gene's germline CDR1 is KGHDR and CDR2 SFDVKD. V was pared by 3 bases and J by 1 base, with 16 bases between. CDR3 sequence (DNA): TGTGCCACCAGTGATGCGCGGGCGGCGCTCGGCACAGATACGCAGTATTTT. As protein: CATSDARAALGTDTQYF.

The chain joins TRBV19 to TRBJ2-6; D not resolved. The CDR3 is 13 residues long. CDR1 LNHDA and CDR2 SQIVND come from the germline V gene (reference sequence). V lost 7 bases to trimming and J lost 4 bases, with 8 bases between them. CDR3: CASKVSGANVLTF. CDR3 bases: TGTGCCAGTAAGGTCTCAGGGGCCAACGTCCTGACTTTC.

The rearrangement uses TRBV2 and TRBJ2-1; 7 nucleotides agree with TRBD2. CDR3 length equals 15 residues. V shed 5 bases, J shed 5 bases, and the junction held 9 bases outside the gene matches. Germline V gene sequence: CDR1 SNHLY, CDR2 FYNNEI. The CDR3 here is CASSMGGSTNNEQFF. CDR3 sequence (DNA): TGTGCCAGCAGTATGGGGGGGAGCACAAACAATGAGCAGTTCTTC.

This clonotype appeared many times. The chain employs TRBV5-1 and TRBJ2-1; 13 bases fit TRBD2. CDR3 length equals 16 residues. Germline V gene sequence: CDR1 SGHRS, CDR2 YFSETQ. J was trimmed by 4 bases and V by 4 bases; bases with no gene match: 5. This chain's CDR3 is CASSQGTSGVYNEQFF. The CDR3, as DNA: TGCGCCAGCAGCCAGGGGACTAGCGGGGTGTACAATGAGCAGTTCTTC.

On this clonotype itself: One base away lies a much larger clone, so this may be a sequencing read error. This sequence joins TRBV20-1 and TRBJ1-4, with D unclear. Between the trimmed V and J ends, which lost 4 bases and 6 bases, there was a span of 6 bases. This CDR3 is 11 amino acids long. The germline V gene has CDR1 DFQATT and CDR2 SNEGSKA (reference sequence). CDR3 sequence reads: CSAKIHEKLFF. The CDR3 DNA sequence: TGCAGTGCTAAGATTCATGAAAAACTGTTTTTT.